A single sample is the source of the 17 T cell receptor beta chains below, sequenced in a study of cytomegalovirus exposure and HLA in healthy donors (dated by TCRdb to about 2017). The library was generated by the immunoSEQ multiplex PCR assay. The multiplex PCR relied on a mix of 60 forward primers for TCR Vbeta segments and 13 reverse primers for TCR Jbeta segments. Held by TCRdb, this immuneACCESS table contains in-frame sequences only and omits some clones. Under half of the omission traces to an unresolved V gene where checked; the cause of the rest is unknown. This sample has 100,000 or so clones in its table, and 60% to 75% of those were observed once. The top ten constitute more than 9% of the sample. Sequenced sample: PBMCs. All receptors derive from a man aged 45-65 years in good health and CMV-seronegative.

This clone has just one count. The chain is built from TRBV10-3 and TRBJ2-7, with 8 bases identical to TRBD1. Trimming removed 3 bases from V and 5 bases from J; junction bases left unmatched: 3. Per germline, CDR1 ENHRY and CDR2 SYGVKD. The length of the CDR3 is 13 residues. The CDR3 reads CAISDRGQNEQYF. CDR3 sequence (DNA): TGTGCCATCAGTGACAGGGGGCAGAACGAGCAGTACTTC.

There are a few counts of this clone. V gene TRBV28 combines with J gene TRBJ2-7, with 7 positions matching TRBD2. The CDR3 extends over 14 amino acids. V was pared by 6 bases and J by 7 bases, with 12 bases of the junction left unmatched. The germline V gene encodes CDR1 MDHEN and CDR2 SYDVKM. The CDR3 nucleotides read TGTGCCAGCAGAATGGCGCGGGACTATCCAGAGCAGTACTTC. This codes for CASRMARDYPEQYF. The full variable domain, rest sourced from reference TRBV28 and TRBJ2-7, is DVKVTQSSRYLVKRTGEKVFLECVQDMDHENMFWYRQDPGLGLRLIYFSYDVKMKEKGDIPEGYSVSREKKERFSLILESASTNQTSMYLCASRMARDYPEQYFGPGTRLTVT.

The chain recombines TRBV6-1 with TRBJ1-5, with D possibly matching TRBD1 (6 bases). The CDR3 length is 11 residues. The V end lost 6 bases, the J end lost 11 bases, and 11 bases lay between the germline ends. The V gene's germline CDR1 is MNHNS and CDR2 SASEGT. DNA of the CDR3: TGTGCCAGCAGGGGGACACGGGCCCAGCATTTT. This codes for CASRGTRAQHF.

The chain joins TRBV15 to TRBJ1-5; 8 nucleotides agree with TRBD1. The germline V gene encodes CDR1 LNHNV and CDR2 YYDKDF (reference sequence). V lost 3 bases, J lost 1 base, and 8 bases stayed unmatched. The CDR3 length is 17 residues. The CDR3 coding sequence is TGTGCCACCAGCAGTGGCGCAGGGGGCAGGAGCAATCAGCCCCAGCATTTT. Encoded protein: CATSSGAGGRSNQPQHF.

The J gene is TRBJ2-3, the V gene TRBV14, with TRBD2 identical over 12 bases. The CDR3 sequence is 18 residues long. Germline values: CDR1 SGHDN, CDR2 FVKESK. The V and J ends lost 1 base and 4 bases, in that order; junction bases with no gene match: 9. CDR3 sequence reads: CASSQGITSGRRSDTQYF. The CDR3 DNA sequence: TGTGCCAGCAGCCAAGGGATTACTAGCGGGAGGAGGTCAGATACGCAGTATTTT. Drawing the rest from reference TRBV14 and TRBJ2-3, the complete variable domain is EAGVTQFPSHSVIEKGQTVTLRCDPISGHDNLYWYRRVMGKEIKFLLHFVKESKQDESGMPNNRFLAERTGGTYSTLKVQPAELEDSGVYFCASSQGITSGRRSDTQYFGPGTRLTVL.

The rearrangement links TRBV4-2 to TRBJ2-7; TRBD2 aligns across 14 bases. V lost 0 bases, J lost 0 bases, and 7 bases stayed unmatched. The CDR3 consists of 19 residues. Germline V CDR1 and CDR2: LGHNA, YNFKEQ. CDR3 nucleotide sequence: TGTGCCAGCAGCCAAGATCTTCGACTAGCGGGAGGGAGCTCCTACGAGCAGTACTTC. Its translation: CASSQDLRLAGGSSYEQYF.

The genes are TRBV4-3 and TRBJ1-2; possibly TRBD1 for D (6 bases). Deletions cut 1 base from V and 4 bases from J, with 13 bases between. This CDR3 has 15 residues. Germline V gives CDR1 LGHNA, CDR2 YSLEER. The CDR3 region is CASSQVQGPGYGYTF. The DNA of the CDR3 is TGCGCCAGCAGCCAAGTACAGGGCCCCGGCTATGGCTACACCTTC.

V and J are TRBV19 and TRBJ1-1; D is perhaps TRBD1 (6 bases). CDR3 length: 16 residues. V dropped 4 bases and J dropped 1 base, with 16 bases sitting between them. Per the germline V gene, CDR1 is LNHDA and CDR2 is SQIVND (reference sequence). CDR3 residues: CASSRPSQQGNTEAFF. The CDR3 DNA follows: TGTGCCAGTAGTAGGCCCTCCCAACAGGGGAACACTGAAGCTTTCTTT. Full variable domain (rest looked up from reference TRBV19 and TRBJ1-1): DGGITQSPKYLFRKEGQNVTLSCEQNLNHDAMYWYRQDPGQGLRLIYYSQIVNDFQKGDIAEGYSVSREKKESFPLTVTSAQKNPTAFYLCASSRPSQQGNTEAFFGQGTRLTVV.

V and J are TRBV19 and TRBJ2-1; 13 bases line up with TRBD2. The CDR3 consists of 17 residues. V trimming: 0 bases; J trimming: 3 bases; junction bases outside the gene matches: 2. The germline CDR1 and CDR2 sequences are LNHDA and SQIVND (reference sequence). CDR3 loop: CASSIDRTSGSYNEQFF. Here the CDR3 DNA reads TGTGCCAGTAGTATAGATCGGACTAGCGGGAGCTACAATGAGCAGTTCTTC.

The V and J genes are TRBV5-1 and TRBJ1-2, with 7 bases matching TRBD1. V lost 4 bases, J lost 5 bases, and 11 bases stayed unmatched. The CDR3 has 15 residues. CDR1 is SGHRS and CDR2 is YFSETQ in the germline V gene. CDR3 amino acids: CASSMGTGVGYGYTF. Here the CDR3 DNA reads TGCGCCAGCAGCATGGGAACAGGGGTCGGGTATGGCTACACCTTC. The complete variable domain, with remaining parts taken from reference TRBV5-1 and TRBJ1-2, reads KAGVTQTPRYLIKTRGQQVTLSCSPISGHRSVSWYQQTPGQGLQFLFEYFSETQRNKGNFPGRFSGRQFSNSRSEMNVSTLELGDSALYLCASSMGTGVGYGYTFGSGTRLTVV.

The chain combines TRBV7-2 with TRBJ1-2; 8 nucleotides align to TRBD1. Germline CDR1 reads SGHTA; CDR2 reads FQGNSA. This CDR3 comprises 13 residues. V gave up 3 bases and J gave up 8 bases; unmatched junction bases: 5. CDR3 region: CASSFQGARGYTF. In nucleotides, the CDR3 is TGTGCCAGCAGCTTCCAGGGGGCGAGGGGCTACACCTTC.

The rearrangement links TRBV7-3 to TRBJ2-3; TRBD2 aligns across 7 bases. V trimming: 3 bases; J trimming: 3 bases; junction bases outside the gene matches: 6. The CDR3 covers 15 residues. Germline assignment: CDR1 SGHTA and CDR2 FQGTGA. The CDR3 loop reads CASSLAGVGTDTQYF. The CDR3 nucleotides are TGTGCCAGCAGCTTGGCGGGAGTTGGGACAGATACGCAGTATTTT.

The V and J genes are TRBV19 and TRBJ1-5, with 10 bases identical to TRBD1. The germline V gene encodes CDR1 LNHDA and CDR2 SQIVND (reference sequence). V lost 7 bases and J lost 4; bases outside the gene matches: 10. This CDR3 is 16 amino acids long. The CDR3 sequence is CASKGWDRGVNQPQHF. CDR3 sequence (DNA): TGTGCCAGTAAAGGGTGGGACAGGGGCGTTAATCAGCCCCAGCATTTT.

The chain links TRBV6-1 to TRBJ1-5, with 7 positions matching TRBD1. Trimming removed 6 bases from V and 4 bases from J; junction bases left unmatched: 3. Germline V gives CDR1 MNHNS, CDR2 SASEGT. The CDR3 has 13 residues. The CDR3 nucleotides are TGTGCCAGCAGCCCCAGGGGGAATCAGCCCCAGCATTTT. Translating gives CASSPRGNQPQHF.

A single count supports this clone. The chain has TRBV5-4 and TRBJ1-2; the match to TRBD1 covers 7 bases. J was trimmed by 8 bases and V by 5 bases; bases with no gene match: 12. The V gene's germline CDR1 is SGHNT and CDR2 YYREEE (reference sequence). The CDR3 consists of 14 residues. DNA of the CDR3: TGTGCCAGCAGAAACACCTCGGGACAGAGGGGCTACACCTTC. Residues: CASRNTSGQRGYTF.

V gene TRBV30 combines with J gene TRBJ2-7; possibly TRBD1 for D (6 bases). Germline V gene lookup returns CDR1 GTSNPN and CDR2 SVGIG (reference sequence). This CDR3 is 13 amino acids long. Trimming took 2 bases from V and 5 from J, leaving 13 bases between them. The CDR3 coding sequence is TGTGCCTGGAGTTATGGACAGTTGAACGAGCAGTACTTC. Translated: CAWSYGQLNEQYF.

The chain is built from TRBV7-9 and TRBJ1-2, with a weak D call TRBD1 (6 bases). The CDR3 has 19 amino acids. The germline gives CDR1 SEHNR, CDR2 FQNEAQ (reference sequence). V was clipped by 6 bases and J by 4 bases, with 30 bases between them. The CDR3 DNA is TGTGCCAGCAGTTCACCATTGCGATACGGGGGGCGCGAGGTCTATGGCTACACCTTC. It codes for CASSSPLRYGGREVYGYTF.